This entry features one TCR beta chain sequence. Its cognate antigen is unknown. These data are taken from a study of response to subunit inactivated influenza vaccine. Study-wide findings and caveats: Authors suggested that a seasonal influenza vaccination recruits few new T cells each time.

This CDR3 comprises 15 residues. The V segment lost 8 bases and the J segment 6 bases; nucleotides outside the gene matches: 14. The germline V gene has CDR1 MDHEN and CDR2 SYDVKM. TCRdb independently ran MiXCR on the RT-PCR reads; one entry per CDR3 protein. This repertoire shows over 750,000 distinct CDR3 sequences, approximately 22% found once; its top ten account for 10% to 13%. The sequence came from a man in his fifties or sixties who received an inactivated influenza vaccine. The sequencing used PBMCs from blood, collected about 5 days after vaccination. The V gene is TRBV28, the J gene TRBJ2-7; TRBD1 matches 9 bases. In nucleotides, the CDR3 is TGTGCCAGCGGCCGCGGGGACAGGGAGTTGCTCGAGCAGTACTTC. It yields the protein CASGRGDRELLEQYF.